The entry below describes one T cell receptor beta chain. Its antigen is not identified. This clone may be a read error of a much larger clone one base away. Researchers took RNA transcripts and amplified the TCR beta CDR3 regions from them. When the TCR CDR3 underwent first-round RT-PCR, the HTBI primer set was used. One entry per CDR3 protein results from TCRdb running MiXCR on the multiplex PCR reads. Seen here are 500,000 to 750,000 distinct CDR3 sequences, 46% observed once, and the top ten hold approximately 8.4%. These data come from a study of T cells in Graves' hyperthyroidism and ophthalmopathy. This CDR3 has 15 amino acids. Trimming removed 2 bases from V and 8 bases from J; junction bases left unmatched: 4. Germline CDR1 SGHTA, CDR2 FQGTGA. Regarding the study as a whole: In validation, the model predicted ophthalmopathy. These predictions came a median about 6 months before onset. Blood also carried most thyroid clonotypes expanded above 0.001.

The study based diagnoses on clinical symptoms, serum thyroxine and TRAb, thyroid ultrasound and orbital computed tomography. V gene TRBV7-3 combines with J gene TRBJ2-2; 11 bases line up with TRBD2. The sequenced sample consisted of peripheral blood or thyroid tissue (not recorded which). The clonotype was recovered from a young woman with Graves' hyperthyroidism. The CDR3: CASSLRLAGFGELFF. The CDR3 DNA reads TGTGCCAGCAGCTTACGACTAGCGGGATTTGGGGAGCTGTTTTTT.